This T cell receptor (beta chain) was observed in a study of read filtering for tumor transcriptome and immune sequencing. In the study overall: 8 or 9 patients were R-ISS I, 16 were R-ISS II, about seven were R-ISS III. Per sample, TCR-region reads ranged about 3.5 to 11 million by IR-seq, roughly 85 to 1,300 by RNA-seq. Study-wide results and limits: Even smaller IR-seq throughput identified most shared clonotypes. Around 82% of IR-seq clonotypes had a single read, yet these held approximately 4% of reads.

A few counts support this clonotype. Its antigen is undetermined. This CDR3 spans 11 amino acids. V was pared by 8 bases and J by 4 bases, with 7 bases between. Per the germline V gene, CDR1 is SEHNR and CDR2 is FQNEAQ (reference sequence). This library used around 0.4 ug RNA and molecular barcoded adaptors spanning alpha/delta and beta/gamma chains. Each CDR3 protein gets one entry after TCRdb re-called the reads with MiXCR. The sample consists of about 93,000 distinct CDR3 sequences, roughly a fifth of them appearing once. This clonotype was sampled from a donor at least 40 years old with multiple myeloma. The specimen was a population of CD138-negative cells sorted from bone marrow. V is TRBV7-9 and J is TRBJ2-3; no definite D call. CDR3 loop: CASGKADTQYF. CDR3 in DNA: TGTGCCAGCGGAAAGGCAGATACGCAGTATTTT.